This T cell receptor (beta chain) is drawn from a study of beta chain features in type 1 diabetes. Study information: Healthy donors resembled patients in age, gender and cell yields. Study-level findings and limits: Significant though moderate, a shortening of TCRB CDR3s appeared in all four CD4+ subsets of Type 1 diabetes patients. PCR might favor shorter templates, equally in patients and controls.

This clone showed up just a few times. Antigen unknown. The CDR3 has 15 amino acids. Trimming pared 4 bases from V and 0 bases from J, leaving 13 bases between. Germline V gene sequence: CDR1 GTSNPN, CDR2 SVGIG (reference sequence). The isolated RNA, all of it, was reverse transcribed, so expressed TCRB transcripts were what got sequenced. Here immunoSEQ multiplex PCR was the method, and the copy in TCRdb shows in-frame clones only, minus some. The sample shows 600,000 to 750,000 clones, approximately 13% of them seen only once. The authors took one heparinised blood draw, averaging approximately 120 mL, from each donor. Sorting of CD4+ naive, central memory, regulatory and stem cell-like memory cells was performed via CD45RO/CCR7/CD25/CD127/CD95/CD27.

The sequence came from a man between 25 and 39 years old with type 1 diabetes. The sample taken for sequencing was naive CD4+ T cells from blood. The chain has TRBV30 and TRBJ2-1; D is unclear. The CDR3: CAWKDPQSSYNEQFF. The CDR3 DNA sequence: TGTGCCTGGAAAGACCCCCAGAGCTCCTACAATGAGCAGTTCTTC.